Listed below are T cell receptor beta chains from one sample, sequenced in a study of blood T cell repertoires in COVID-19. Method: immunoSEQ multiplex PCR; TCRdb's copy keeps in-frame clones and lacks some. Of around 60,000 clones in the sample, around 87% were seen once. The material sequenced was peripheral blood. Receptor source: a man aged 55 to 70 with active COVID-19. Each CDR3 is given with its conserved first and last residue. D genes are given only for firm matches. Not all rows give a size; the values are once, few, many and, for expanded clones, a class.

clone size,V gene,J gene,D gene,CDR3 DNA,CDR3 protein
NA,TRBV30,TRBJ2-4,NA,TGTGCCTGGAGTGTACTTGTTCGGACCAGCGCCGACAGGGCCAAAAACATTCAGTACTTC,CAWSVLVRTSADRAKNIQYF
NA,TRBV7-3,TRBJ1-5,NA,TGTGCCAGCAGCGGAGGTCGAAATCAGCCCCAGCATTTT,CASSGGRNQPQHF
NA,TRBV10-3,TRBJ2-3,NA,TGTTCCGCAGGACAGTTGACAGATACGCAGTATTTT,CSAGQLTDTQYF
NA,TRBV10-3,TRBJ1-5,TRBD1,TGTGCCATCAGTGTTGGGGACAGGGCCCTTAGCAATCAGCCCCAGCATTTT,CAISVGDRALSNQPQHF
NA,TRBV9,TRBJ2-7,NA,TGTGCCAGCAGCGTAGGACAGAACAACTACGAGCAGTACTTC,CASSVGQNNYEQYF
NA,TRBV11-2,TRBJ1-4,NA,TGTGCCAGCAGCTTAGTTGGGCAGGGCGGGGGTGCTGAAAAACTGTTTTTT,CASSLVGQGGGAEKLFF
NA,TRBV30,TRBJ2-2,NA,TGTGCCTGGAGTGTCAGGAGGGCCGGGGAGCTGTTTTTT,CAWSVRRAGELFF
NA,TRBV28,TRBJ1-4,NA,TGTGCCACATCCAGGCAGGCAACTAATGAAAAACTGTTTTTT,CATSRQATNEKLFF
NA,TRBV9,TRBJ1-4,TRBD1,TGTGCCAGCAGCGCCCAGACAGGGTATGGGTCCGAAAAACTGTTTTTT,CASSAQTGYGSEKLFF
NA,TRBV5-4,TRBJ2-3,NA,TGTGCCAGCAGCTCCGTCGGGGCGGGACCTAGCACAGATACGCAGTATTTT,CASSSVGAGPSTDTQYF
NA,TRBV6-5,TRBJ1-2,NA,TGTGCCAGCAGTTGGGACCGACAGGCTAGCTACACCTTC,CASSWDRQASYTF
NA,TRBV2,TRBJ2-5,TRBD2,TGTGCCAGCAGTAAAACTAGCGGGGGGTTAGAGACCCAGTACTTC,CASSKTSGGLETQYF
NA,TRBV10-2,TRBJ1-5,NA,TGCGCCAGCAGTGAAGGCAGGGTTGATCAGCCCCAGCATTTT,CASSEGRVDQPQHF
NA,TRBV5-1,TRBJ1-2,TRBD1,TGCGCCAGCAGCTTGGGTCAGGGGGATAGGAATGGCTACACCTTC,CASSLGQGDRNGYTF
NA,TRBV6-5,TRBJ1-1,TRBD1,TGTGCCAGCAGTTTATCCGGGACAGGGTCCACTGAAGCTTTCTTT,CASSLSGTGSTEAFF
NA,TRBV7-8,TRBJ2-1,TRBD2,TGTGCCAGCAGCTCAATAGCGGGAGCCCGGAATGAGCAGTTCTTC,CASSSIAGARNEQFF
NA,TRBV18,TRBJ2-5,NA,TGTGCCAGCTCACCCAATACTCACTCCAGGACTTCCGAGACCCAGTACTTC,CASSPNTHSRTSETQYF
NA,TRBV6-2/TRBV6-3,TRBJ2-3,TRBD2,TGTGCCAGCAGTTACACGGGGGGGAGGACAGATACGCAGTATTTT,CASSYTGGRTDTQYF
once,TRBV4-3,TRBJ2-1,TRBD2,TGCGCCAGCAGCCAAGCTCCCCAAAGCGGGAGATACGACAATGAGCAGTTCTTC,CASSQAPQSGRYDNEQFF
NA,TRBV19,TRBJ1-6,NA,TGTGCCAGTAGTATTGAAGGAGGGCCTCATAATTCACCCCTCCACTTT,CASSIEGGPHNSPLHF
NA,TRBV6-5,TRBJ1-2,NA,TGTGCCAGCAGCCCGAAGCGGGCGGGCTATGGCTACACCTTC,CASSPKRAGYGYTF
NA,TRBV7-3,TRBJ2-3,TRBD2,TGTGCCAGCAGCCCGTCTAGGCTAGCGGGAGGGGCAGATACGCAGTATTTT,CASSPSRLAGGADTQYF
NA,TRBV28,TRBJ2-2,TRBD1,TGTGCCAGCATTATGACAGGGGTCACCGGGGAGCTGTTTTTT,CASIMTGVTGELFF
NA,TRBV11-1,TRBJ1-3,NA,TGTGCCAGCAGCTCCGGACTTAATGCTGGAAACACCATATATTTT,CASSSGLNAGNTIYF
NA,TRBV7-3,TRBJ1-5,NA,TGTGCCAGCAGCTTAACGGGCTTCATTCAGCCCCAGCATTTT,CASSLTGFIQPQHF
NA,TRBV11-1,TRBJ2-7,TRBD1,TGTGCCAGCAGCTCCCGAGGACAGGGTTTATCCTACGAGCAGTACTTC,CASSSRGQGLSYEQYF
few,TRBV7-2,TRBJ2-7,TRBD1,TGTGCCAGCAGCTTAGAGACAGGGGACTACGAGCAGTACTTC,CASSLETGDYEQYF
NA,TRBV6-2/TRBV6-3,TRBJ1-5,NA,TGTGCCAGCAGCGCGCAGGGGAGCAATCAGCCCCAGCATTTT,CASSAQGSNQPQHF
NA,TRBV28,TRBJ1-2,TRBD1,TGTGCCAGCACTTTGCCCCACAGGGGCGGGTATGGCTACACCTTC,CASTLPHRGGYGYTF
once,TRBV28,TRBJ1-2,NA,TGTGCCAGCAGTTCCACAAATAACTATGGCTACACCTTC,CASSSTNNYGYTF
few,TRBV28,TRBJ1-4,NA,TGTGCCAGCAGTTCCCCAGGCTTGGTGGAAAAACTGTTTTTT,CASSSPGLVEKLFF